This T cell receptor beta chain derives from a study of blood T cell repertoires in COVID-19. This table comes from immunoSEQ multiplex PCR, and its TCRdb copy is limited to in-frame clones, with some not included. The repertoire holds a few hundred thousand clones, with around nine tenths as singletons. Looked up from germline, CDR1 is LGHNA and CDR2 is YSLEER. The ends were cut back, 0 bases at V and 7 bases at J, with 15 bases in the middle. This CDR3 comprises 15 residues. Sequencing used PBMCs or T cells enriched from blood (not recorded which). The chain combines TRBV4-3 with TRBJ1-2; D might be TRBD1 (6 bases). The receptor was derived from a woman between 45 and 60 years old who had recovered from COVID-19. CDR3 DNA: TGCGCCAGCAGCCAAGAACTCAGGGGAGAAGGTGGCTACACCTTC. It specifies CASSQELRGEGGYTF.